The source of this TCR beta chain is a study of T cells in Graves' hyperthyroidism and ophthalmopathy. Background on the study: Pretreatment peripheral blood was obtained at initial diagnosis. Study-level points and caveats: Appearing also in blood were most of the thyroid clonotypes expanded above 0.001.

TCR beta CDR3 regions were amplified from RNA transcripts. A first-round RT-PCR of the TCR CDR3 used the HTBI primer set. TCRdb processed the multiplex PCR reads anew with MiXCR; each CDR3 protein has one entry. Among nearly 600,000 distinct CDR3 sequences, roughly 13% were seen once, and the ten largest hold more than 5%. CDR3 length equals 15 residues. The V gene's germline CDR1 is MNHGY and CDR2 SVAAGI. Trimming shortened V by 3 bases and J by 5 bases, and 13 bases separated the two germline ends. This clonotype came up a few times. What it binds is unknown. The specimen sequenced was blood. The rearrangement joins TRBV6-9 to TRBJ1-4; D unresolved. The receptor's source is a woman in her 30s with Graves' hyperthyroidism that later progressed to Graves' ophthalmopathy. CDR3 sequence (DNA): TGTGCCAGCAGTTACTTGGCGGATCCCAATGAAAAACTGTTTTTT. Translated, it gives CASSYLADPNEKLFF.